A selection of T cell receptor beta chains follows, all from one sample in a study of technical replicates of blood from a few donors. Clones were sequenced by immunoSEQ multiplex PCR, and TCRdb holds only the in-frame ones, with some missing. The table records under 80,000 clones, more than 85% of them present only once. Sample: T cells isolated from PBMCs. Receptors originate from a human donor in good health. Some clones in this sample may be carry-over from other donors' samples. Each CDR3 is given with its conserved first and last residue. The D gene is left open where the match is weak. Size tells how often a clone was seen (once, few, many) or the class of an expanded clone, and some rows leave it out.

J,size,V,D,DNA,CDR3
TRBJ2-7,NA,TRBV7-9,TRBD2,TGTGCCAGCAGCTTATATCCCCACCGACTAGCGGGAGGAGACGAGCAGTACTTC,CASSLYPHRLAGGDEQYF
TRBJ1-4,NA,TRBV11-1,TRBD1,TGTGCCAGCAGCTTTAACAGGGGGCGCGATGAAAAACTGTTTTTT,CASSFNRGRDEKLFF
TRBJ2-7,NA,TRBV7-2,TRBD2,TGTGCCAGCAGCTTTTGGGATCGGGAGGGCTACGAGCAGTACTTC,CASSFWDREGYEQYF
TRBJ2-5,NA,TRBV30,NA,TGTGCCTGGAGTAGCGGGGCCGGGGGCGCGGAGACCCAGTACTTC,CAWSSGAGGAETQYF
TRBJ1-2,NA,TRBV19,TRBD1,TGTGCCAGTAGTATTGGACAGGGTACCTATGGCTACACCTTC,CASSIGQGTYGYTF
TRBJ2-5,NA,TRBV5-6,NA,TGTGCCAGCAGCTTGGACGGGGAAGGGGAGACCCAGTACTTC,CASSLDGEGETQYF
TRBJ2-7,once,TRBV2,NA,TGTGCCAGCAAACAAGGACAGAACCAATCCTACGAGCAGTACTTC,CASKQGQNQSYEQYF
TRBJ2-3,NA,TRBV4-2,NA,TGTGCCAGCAGCCGACTGACCGGGACTGGGAGCACAGATACGCAGTATTTT,CASSRLTGTGSTDTQYF
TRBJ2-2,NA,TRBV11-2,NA,TGTGCCAGCAGCCGGGAGACCGGGGAGCTGTTTTTT,CASSRETGELFF
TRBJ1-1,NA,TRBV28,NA,TGTGCCAGCAGTTTGAGGTTTATGAACACTGAAGCTTTCTTT,CASSLRFMNTEAFF
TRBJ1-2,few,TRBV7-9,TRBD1,TGTGCCAGCGCACGACAGGGGATCTATGGCTACACCTTC,CASARQGIYGYTF
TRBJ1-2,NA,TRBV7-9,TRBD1,TGTGCCAGCAGCCCTGTTGGACAGGGGCATAGCTATGGCTACACCTTC,CASSPVGQGHSYGYTF
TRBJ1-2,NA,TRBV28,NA,TGTGCCAGCAGTCCGGGGATTTACGGCTACACCTTC,CASSPGIYGYTF
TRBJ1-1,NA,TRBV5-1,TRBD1,TGCGCCAGCAGCTTAGGCAGGGGGACAGGGGCTGGTGAAGCTTTCTTT,CASSLGRGTGAGEAFF
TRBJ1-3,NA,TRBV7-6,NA,TGTGCCAGCAGCTCAAGGAGAATAGGAAACACCATATATTTT,CASSSRRIGNTIYF
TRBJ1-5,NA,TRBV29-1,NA,TGCAGCGTTGGTCAGGAGGATCATCAGCCCCAGCATTTT,CSVGQEDHQPQHF
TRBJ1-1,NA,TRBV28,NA,TGTGCCAGCATTGGGGACTGGAACACTGAAGCTTTCTTT,CASIGDWNTEAFF
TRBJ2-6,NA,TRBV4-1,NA,TGCGCCAGCAGCCAAGATTCTTCGCGCTGGTTGTCTGGGGCCAACGTCCTGACTTTC,CASSQDSSRWLSGANVLTF
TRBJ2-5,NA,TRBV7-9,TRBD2,TGTGCCAGCAGCCGAGGACTAGCAGCCCAAGAGACCCAGTACTTC,CASSRGLAAQETQYF
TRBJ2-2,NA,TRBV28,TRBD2,TGTGCCAGCAGTTCCTGGACTAGCGGAACCGGGGAGCTGTTTTTT,CASSSWTSGTGELFF